This T cell receptor (beta chain) was recovered during a study of T cells in Graves' hyperthyroidism and ophthalmopathy. From germline, CDR1 is ENHRY and CDR2 SYGVKD. J was trimmed by 9 bases and V by 9 bases; bases with no gene match: 13. CDR3 length: 14 amino acids. Researchers took RNA transcripts and amplified the TCR beta CDR3 regions from them. The HTBI set primed first-round TCR CDR3 RT-PCR. Via MiXCR, TCRdb re-called the multiplex PCR reads, giving one row per CDR3 protein. The table shows roughly 510,000 distinct CDR3 sequences, with 46% occurring only once. Pregnant or lactating patients were excluded, as were those with uncontrolled infection or other autoimmune disease. Used for diagnoses were clinical symptoms, serum thyroxine and TRAb, thyroid ultrasound and orbital computed tomography. At least ten counts were recorded for this clonotype. Its antigen is as yet unknown. Overall study results and limits: Most thyroid clonotypes expanded above 0.001 were also detected in blood. Ophthalmopathy was told apart from stable hyperthyroidism by a 13 V-J model.

The chain combines TRBV10-3 with TRBJ2-5; TRBD2 aligns across 10 bases. This TCR was recovered from an adult woman with Graves' disease, either hyperthyroidism or ophthalmopathy (not recorded which). The sample was peripheral blood or thyroid tissue (not recorded which). The CDR3 DNA sequence: TGTGCCATTAGGAGACTAGCGGGCCCCCAGGCCCAGTACTTC. Protein sequence: CAIRRLAGPQAQYF.